The 16 T cell receptor beta chains below come from one sample, sequenced in a study of PD-L1 blockade in urothelial cancer. Specified time point: peripheral blood 6 weeks after treatment start. The data were produced by immunoSEQ multiplex PCR, yet TCRdb's version contains in-frame clones alone and is incomplete. The sample carries 20,000 to 25,000 clones, about 93% recorded once. The input for sequencing was PBMCs, taken around atezolizumab (anti-PD-L1) treatment. These receptor sequences come from an older woman with urothelial cancer.

The V call is TRBV10-3, the J call TRBJ2-7; 9 bases agree with TRBD1. CDR3 length equals 17 residues. CDR1 is ENHRY and CDR2 is SYGVKD in the germline V gene. The ends lost 2 bases at V and 0 bases at J; junction bases unmatched: 8. DNA for the CDR3: TGTGCCATCAGTGAGCCGCAAGTGGGACAGGGCTCCTACGAGCAGTACTTC. This gives the protein CAISEPQVGQGSYEQYF.

This clone was picked up one time. V is TRBV27 and J is TRBJ2-7; 9 nucleotides align to TRBD1. Trimming removed 3 bases from V and 2 bases from J; junction bases left unmatched: 5. Per germline, CDR1 MNHEY and CDR2 SMNVEV (reference sequence). The CDR3 contains 15 residues. The CDR3 DNA follows: TGTGCCAGCAGTTTGGGACAGGGAAATACCTACGAGCAGTACTTC. Translation: CASSLGQGNTYEQYF.

J is TRBJ2-7 and V is TRBV4-2, with 12 bases aligning to TRBD2. Germline-derived CDR1 and CDR2 are LGHNA and YNFKEQ. V was pared by 3 bases and J by 9 bases, with 9 bases of the junction left unmatched. The length of the CDR3 is 15 residues. Here the CDR3 DNA reads TGTGCCAGCAGCCAGGAGACTAGCGGGGGAAGCGCGCAGTACTTC. It yields the protein CASSQETSGGSAQYF.

The chain is built from TRBV4-1 and TRBJ2-3; 8 nucleotides match TRBD2. The CDR3 covers 15 residues. V was clipped by 1 base and J by 4 bases; unmatched bases: 4. Germline CDR1 is MGHRA and CDR2 is YSYEKL. CDR3 region: CASSQGTTSADTQYF. The CDR3 DNA follows: TGCGCCAGCAGCCAAGGTACGACTAGCGCAGATACGCAGTATTTT.

The chain employs TRBV27 and TRBJ2-7; 9 bases map to TRBD1. This CDR3 region has 14 residues. Trimming at V came to 8 bases and at J to 2 bases, leaving 7 bases not matched to a gene. From germline, CDR1 is MNHEY and CDR2 SMNVEV (reference sequence). In DNA, the CDR3 is TGTGCCAGCGGAAGGACAGGGGAACCCTACGAGCAGTACTTC. This sequence encodes CASGRTGEPYEQYF.

The chain combines TRBV27 with TRBJ2-7; 8 nucleotides align to TRBD1. This CDR3 is built from 14 residues. The ends lost 6 bases at V and 2 bases at J; junction bases unmatched: 6. Per the germline V gene, CDR1 is MNHEY and CDR2 is SMNVEV (reference sequence). CDR3 residues: CASSQDRVTYEQYF. CDR3 nucleotide sequence: TGTGCCAGCAGCCAGGACAGGGTGACCTACGAGCAGTACTTC.

The J gene is TRBJ1-1, the V gene TRBV7-6; D gene unclear. This CDR3 region has 13 residues. CDR1 and CDR2 (germline): SGHVS, FNYEAQ. Trimming took 4 bases from V and 4 from J, leaving 10 bases between them. The DNA for the CDR3 is TGTGCCAGCAGCTACGGTGTTAGCACTGAAGCTTTCTTT. Protein: CASSYGVSTEAFF.

This chain connects TRBV19 to TRBJ1-1, with 7 bases identical to TRBD1. The V gene's germline CDR1 is LNHDA and CDR2 SQIVND (reference sequence). With V trimmed by 4 bases and J by 2 bases, 4 bases remained unmatched. The CDR3 spans 14 residues. Written as DNA, the CDR3 is TGTGCCAGTAGTACACAGGGGAGAAACACTGAAGCTTTCTTT. This gives the protein CASSTQGRNTEAFF. Supplemented by reference TRBV19 and TRBJ1-1, the full variable domain reads DGGITQSPKYLFRKEGQNVTLSCEQNLNHDAMYWYRQDPGQGLRLIYYSQIVNDFQKGDIAEGYSVSREKKESFPLTVTSAQKNPTAFYLCASSTQGRNTEAFFGQGTRLTVV.

J is TRBJ2-7 and V is TRBV13, with 8 bases lining up with TRBD2. The V gene end was trimmed by 5 bases and the J gene end by 4 bases; junction bases not matched to a gene: 10. The CDR3 has 15 amino acids. CDR1 and CDR2 from the germline V gene are PRHDT and FYEKMQ (reference sequence). This chain's CDR3 is CASSREAGAIYEQYF. DNA for the CDR3: TGTGCCAGCAGCCGGGAAGCGGGGGCCATATACGAGCAGTACTTC.

J is TRBJ2-3 and V is TRBV2, with TRBD2 matching over 9 bases. The CDR3 covers 16 residues. J was trimmed by 3 bases and V by 5 bases; bases with no gene match: 9. Germline V gene sequence: CDR1 SNHLY, CDR2 FYNNEI. The CDR3, as DNA: TGTGCCAGCAGTATTTTAGCGGGAGTGGGTACAGATACGCAGTATTTT. Amino acids: CASSILAGVGTDTQYF.

V gene TRBV5-1 combines with J gene TRBJ2-1, with 8 bases lining up with TRBD2. CDR1 is SGHRS and CDR2 is YFSETQ in the germline V gene. V shed 1 base and J 2 bases; nucleotides not matched to a gene: 5. This CDR3 has 16 amino acids. The CDR3 nucleotides read TGCGCCAGCAGCTTGTTCAGCGGGGGAACCTACAATGAGCAGTTCTTC. Amino acid sequence: CASSLFSGGTYNEQFF.

This clone ranks as hyperexpanded. This chain connects TRBV6-5 to TRBJ2-7; TRBD2 aligns across 8 bases. CDR3 length: 14 residues. Germline trimming cut 2 bases from V and 3 bases from J; bases unmatched to any gene: 3. CDR1 is MNHEY, CDR2 SVGAGI, per germline. CDR3: CASSYGGRIYEQYF. The CDR3 nucleotides read TGTGCCAGCAGTTACGGCGGGAGGATCTACGAGCAGTACTTC.

CDR3: CASSQGRSNTEAFF. The CDR3, as DNA: TGCGCCAGCAGCCAAGGGAGGAGCAACACTGAAGCTTTCTTT. The chain is built from TRBV4-3 and TRBJ1-1, with D unclear. The CDR3 sequence is 14 residues long. CDR1 LGHNA and CDR2 YSLEER come from the germline V gene. Trimming took 1 base from V and 2 from J, leaving 8 bases between them.

The chain employs TRBV18 and TRBJ1-4, with 7 bases fitting TRBD1. Trimming at V came to 6 bases and at J to 8 bases, leaving 15 bases not matched to a gene. Looked up from germline, CDR1 is KGHSH and CDR2 is LQKENI. The CDR3 is 16 amino acids. CDR3 in DNA: TGTGCCAGCTCCCCCACGACAGGGACCCTCAGCGAAAAACTGTTTTTT. Its translation is CASSPTTGTLSEKLFF.

The chain employs TRBV19 and TRBJ2-7; perhaps TRBD1 as D (5 bases). Germline-derived CDR1 and CDR2 are LNHDA and SQIVND (reference sequence). V was clipped by 7 bases and J by 0 bases, with 16 bases between them. The CDR3 covers 15 residues. In nucleotides, the CDR3 is TGTGCCAGTACCCCAAGAGGCCAGGGCTCCTACGAGCAGTACTTC. Protein sequence: CASTPRGQGSYEQYF.

The genes are TRBV18 and TRBJ1-3; weak D call: TRBD1 (5 bases). V shed 6 bases and J shed 4 bases, with 13 bases lying between them. Per the germline V gene, CDR1 is KGHSH and CDR2 is LQKENI. The CDR3 covers 14 residues. The CDR3 is CASSKERQGNTIYF. For the CDR3, the DNA is TGTGCCAGCTCCAAGGAGAGACAGGGAAACACCATATATTTT.